A selection of T cell receptor beta chains follows, all from one sample in a study of molecular identifiers for immune sequencing clone quantification. TCRdb independently ran MiXCR on the PCR reads; one entry per CDR3 protein. The sample lists fewer than 100,000 distinct CDR3 sequences; 20% to 25% were seen once. Sequenced input: naive CD8+ T cells from blood, with Jurkat cell RNA spiked in. Source of these receptors: a human donor in good health. Some libraries in this study had Jurkat cell RNA spiked in. Both conserved end residues are part of each CDR3. Each record gives: CDR3 DNA, CDR3 protein, V gene, D gene, clone size, CDR3 length, J gene. D genes are given only for firm matches. Clone size is shown for a subset of rows, as once, few, many or a class of expanded clone.

cdr3_nt: TGTGCCAGCAGCCTACGGGACAGGGGGTACGGGGAGCTGTTTTTT
cdr3_aa: CASSLRDRGYGELFF
v_call: TRBV21-1
d_call: NA
clone_size: many
cdr3_length: 15
j_call: TRBJ2-2

cdr3_nt: TGTGCCAGCAGCTTGGAGGCAACGGCCTACGAGCAGTACTTC
cdr3_aa: CASSLEATAYEQYF
v_call: TRBV5-4
d_call: NA
clone_size: many
cdr3_length: 14
j_call: TRBJ2-7

cdr3_nt: TGTGCCAGCAGCTGGGGGACAGATTCGGGCACAGATACGCAGTATTTT
cdr3_aa: CASSWGTDSGTDTQYF
v_call: TRBV5-6
d_call: TRBD1
clone_size: many
cdr3_length: 16
j_call: TRBJ2-3

cdr3_nt: TGTGCCAGCAGAAAGGGGCCCGGGACAGGGACCTCGAGAGACAATGAGCAGTTCTTC
cdr3_aa: CASRKGPGTGTSRDNEQFF
v_call: TRBV7-8
d_call: TRBD1
clone_size: many
cdr3_length: 19
j_call: TRBJ2-1

cdr3_nt: TGTGCCAGCAGTACAGAAGGGGAGAGCAATGAGCAGTTCTTC
cdr3_aa: CASSTEGESNEQFF
v_call: TRBV6-5
d_call: NA
clone_size: NA
cdr3_length: 14
j_call: TRBJ2-1

cdr3_nt: TGTGCCAGCAGTTGGGACGGAAATCAGCCCCAGCATTTT
cdr3_aa: CASSWDGNQPQHF
v_call: TRBV6-2/TRBV6-3
d_call: NA
clone_size: many
cdr3_length: 13
j_call: TRBJ1-5

cdr3_nt: TGCAGTGCTCCCCTTAGCGGGCCCGGGGGCGAGCAGTACTTC
cdr3_aa: CSAPLSGPGGEQYF
v_call: TRBV20-1
d_call: TRBD2
clone_size: many
cdr3_length: 14
j_call: TRBJ2-7

cdr3_nt: TGTGCCAGCAGTTTTCCGGGATATTACAATGAGCAGTTCTTC
cdr3_aa: CASSFPGYYNEQFF
v_call: TRBV6-1
d_call: NA
clone_size: NA
cdr3_length: 14
j_call: TRBJ2-1

cdr3_nt: TGTGCCAGCAGCTTAGCAGGCGTCTCTGGAAACACCATATATTTT
cdr3_aa: CASSLAGVSGNTIYF
v_call: TRBV7-6
d_call: NA
clone_size: many
cdr3_length: 15
j_call: TRBJ1-3

cdr3_nt: TGTGCCACCAGTTGGGACACCGGGGAGCTGTTTTTT
cdr3_aa: CATSWDTGELFF
v_call: TRBV24-1
d_call: NA
clone_size: few
cdr3_length: 12
j_call: TRBJ2-2

cdr3_nt: TGTGCCAGCAGTCAACGGACAGGGGGTCTTTCGGACGAGCAGTACTTC
cdr3_aa: CASSQRTGGLSDEQYF
v_call: TRBV27
d_call: TRBD1
clone_size: many
cdr3_length: 16
j_call: TRBJ2-7

cdr3_nt: TGCAGTGCCACTGCCACAGGTGCTGGGGCCCAGTACTTC
cdr3_aa: CSATATGAGAQYF
v_call: TRBV20-1
d_call: NA
clone_size: many
cdr3_length: 13
j_call: TRBJ2-5

cdr3_nt: TGCGCCAGCAGCCAAGTGGTGGAAGATACGCAGTATTTT
cdr3_aa: CASSQVVEDTQYF
v_call: TRBV4-3
d_call: NA
clone_size: many
cdr3_length: 13
j_call: TRBJ2-3

cdr3_nt: TGTGCCAGCAGCTTGGCTCCACTAGCGGGAGGTTCTGAGCAGTACTTC
cdr3_aa: CASSLAPLAGGSEQYF
v_call: TRBV5-4
d_call: TRBD2
clone_size: many
cdr3_length: 16
j_call: TRBJ2-7

cdr3_nt: TGTGCCAGCAGCATCCTGGGGTCTAGGGAGACCCAGTACTTC
cdr3_aa: CASSILGSRETQYF
v_call: TRBV7-2
d_call: NA
clone_size: NA
cdr3_length: 14
j_call: TRBJ2-5

cdr3_nt: TGTGCCAGCAGCTCGCGATTAGGGACAGGTCCTAACTATGGCTACACCTTC
cdr3_aa: CASSSRLGTGPNYGYTF
v_call: TRBV5-6
d_call: TRBD1
clone_size: few
cdr3_length: 17
j_call: TRBJ1-2

cdr3_nt: TGTGCCAGTTTAGCGGGAGGGGGTAATGAGCAGTTCTTC
cdr3_aa: CASLAGGGNEQFF
v_call: TRBV19
d_call: TRBD2
clone_size: few
cdr3_length: 13
j_call: TRBJ2-1

cdr3_nt: TGTGCCAGCAGCCAAGGAGGGGGCTTGGAGACCCAGTACTTC
cdr3_aa: CASSQGGGLETQYF
v_call: TRBV11-2
d_call: NA
clone_size: NA
cdr3_length: 14
j_call: TRBJ2-5

cdr3_nt: TGCAGCGTTGAAGAAGGACAGGACTACGAGCAGTCCTTC
cdr3_aa: CSVEEGQDYEQSF
v_call: TRBV29-1
d_call: NA
clone_size: once
cdr3_length: 13
j_call: TRBJ2-7

cdr3_nt: TGCAGTGCCCTTGGACTAGCGGGCGATTACGAGCAGTACTTC
cdr3_aa: CSALGLAGDYEQYF
v_call: TRBV20-1
d_call: TRBD2
clone_size: many
cdr3_length: 14
j_call: TRBJ2-7

cdr3_nt: TGTGCCAGCAGTCTAAGATACGTTGGACTAGCGGGGAGGGGAGATTCTACAGTTGAGCAGTTCTTC
cdr3_aa: CASSLRYVGLAGRGDSTVEQFF
v_call: TRBV6-1
d_call: TRBD2
clone_size: NA
cdr3_length: 22
j_call: TRBJ2-1

cdr3_nt: TGTGCCAGAAGCTTGCGCGAACCTGAGGGCCTCTACAATGAGCAGTTCTTC
cdr3_aa: CARSLREPEGLYNEQFF
v_call: TRBV5-3
d_call: NA
clone_size: NA
cdr3_length: 17
j_call: TRBJ2-1

cdr3_nt: TGTGCCAGCAGCCCCATGGAGACACGGCTGGGCACTGAAGCTTTCTTT
cdr3_aa: CASSPMETRLGTEAFF
v_call: TRBV6-6
d_call: NA
clone_size: few
cdr3_length: 16
j_call: TRBJ1-1

cdr3_nt: TGTGCCAGCAGTCCCGGGACAGGGGGCTCCGGCTTAGGCTACACCTTC
cdr3_aa: CASSPGTGGSGLGYTF
v_call: TRBV28
d_call: TRBD1
clone_size: many
cdr3_length: 16
j_call: TRBJ1-2

cdr3_nt: TGTGCCAGCAGCTTACCGGGACGCTTCAATGAGCAGTTCTTC
cdr3_aa: CASSLPGRFNEQFF
v_call: TRBV7-2
d_call: NA
clone_size: many
cdr3_length: 14
j_call: TRBJ2-1

cdr3_nt: TGTGCCAGCAGTTTATCCCTAGCGGGAGGTGCAGATACGCAGTATTTT
cdr3_aa: CASSLSLAGGADTQYF
v_call: TRBV28
d_call: TRBD2
clone_size: medium-sized
cdr3_length: 16
j_call: TRBJ2-3

cdr3_nt: TGTGCCAGCAGCTTAGGGCCCGCCCATTCCACTGAAGCTTTCTTT
cdr3_aa: CASSLGPAHSTEAFF
v_call: TRBV7-6
d_call: NA
clone_size: many
cdr3_length: 15
j_call: TRBJ1-1

cdr3_nt: TGTGCCACGAACCGGGACAATCGCACCGGGGAGCTGTTTTTT
cdr3_aa: CATNRDNRTGELFF
v_call: TRBV7-9
d_call: NA
clone_size: many
cdr3_length: 14
j_call: TRBJ2-2

cdr3_nt: TGCGCCAGCAGCTTGGCCCCGTGGACAGGGGTTGAAAAACTGTTTTTT
cdr3_aa: CASSLAPWTGVEKLFF
v_call: TRBV5-1
d_call: TRBD1
clone_size: NA
cdr3_length: 16
j_call: TRBJ1-4

cdr3_nt: TGTGCCAGTTCAACGGCCCCGAACACCGGGGAGCTGTTTTTT
cdr3_aa: CASSTAPNTGELFF
v_call: TRBV7-7
d_call: NA
clone_size: many
cdr3_length: 14
j_call: TRBJ2-2

cdr3_nt: TGCAGCGTTGGAGGGGGACTAGCGGGAATCACGTCCCAAGTTCAAGAGACCCAGTACTTC
cdr3_aa: CSVGGGLAGITSQVQETQYF
v_call: TRBV29-1
d_call: TRBD2
clone_size: few
cdr3_length: 20
j_call: TRBJ2-5

cdr3_nt: TGCAGCGTTCGCAACGAGGATGGCTACACCTTC
cdr3_aa: CSVRNEDGYTF
v_call: TRBV29-1
d_call: NA
clone_size: few
cdr3_length: 11
j_call: TRBJ1-2

cdr3_nt: TGTGCCAGCAGCGTTTCTAGCGGGCAAGAGACCCAGTACTTC
cdr3_aa: CASSVSSGQETQYF
v_call: TRBV9
d_call: TRBD2
clone_size: few
cdr3_length: 14
j_call: TRBJ2-5

cdr3_nt: TGTGCTAGTGGTCCGGACAGGGATCAGCCCCAGCATTTT
cdr3_aa: CASGPDRDQPQHF
v_call: TRBV12-5
d_call: TRBD1
clone_size: few
cdr3_length: 13
j_call: TRBJ1-5

cdr3_nt: TGTGCCAGCAGTTTAAGCGTGGCGGGTGCGGGCACTGAAGCTTTCTTT
cdr3_aa: CASSLSVAGAGTEAFF
v_call: TRBV28
d_call: NA
clone_size: many
cdr3_length: 16
j_call: TRBJ1-1

cdr3_nt: TGTGCCAGCAGCGTAGAGGCGGGGGCCATCTATGGCTACACCTTC
cdr3_aa: CASSVEAGAIYGYTF
v_call: TRBV9
d_call: NA
clone_size: NA
cdr3_length: 15
j_call: TRBJ1-2